This T cell receptor (beta chain) was obtained from a study of immune cell composition in non-small cell lung cancer. Trimming took 5 bases from V and 5 from J, leaving 25 bases between them. The germline CDR1 and CDR2 sequences are MNHEY and SMNVEV (reference sequence). The CDR3 covers 17 residues. Profiled with immunoSEQ multiplex PCR; TCRdb holds only in-frame clones, not every one. The sample lists fewer than 20,000 clones, 70% to 80% seen once, with approximately 10% in the top ten. In its sample, this clone ranks as medium-sized. Normal lung was taken at the farthest possible site, at least 3 cm from tumour. These same records also appear under a second study, on CD4 T cells in lung cancer.

Sequenced sample: non-adjacent lung tissue. The receptor's source is a human donor with non-small cell lung cancer. The chain combines TRBV27 with TRBJ2-7; D perhaps matches TRBD2 (7 bases). As DNA, the CDR3 is TGTGCCAGCAGTGTATTTGGGAGGGCAGGGGCAAGGGACGAGCAGTACTTC. As protein: CASSVFGRAGARDEQYF.